This T cell receptor (beta chain) emerged from a study of blood T cell repertoires in COVID-19. The wider study: The United States, Italy and Spain were the sources of the acute and convalescent COVID-19 samples. PBMCs, B-cell-depleted T cells, or T cells were the source of the cDNA or gDNA that made up the material.

CDR3 length: 15 residues. Losses at the gene ends were 0 bases for V and 1 base for J; bases not matched to a gene: 4. CDR1 and CDR2 from the germline V gene are SGHNT and YYREEE (reference sequence). Study processing details: The assay estimated nucleated cells by amplifying reference gene primers. Produced via immunoSEQ multiplex PCR; TCRdb's table is partial and in-frame only. Clone size and the V and J calls come from that table; the DNA yielded D and trimming. This table holds roughly 88,000 clones, roughly 80% found once. This chain connects TRBV5-4 to TRBJ2-7, with TRBD1 matching 7 bases. The sequence was collected from a woman older than 75 with active or convalescent COVID-19. Sequenced: peripheral blood. CDR3 nucleotide sequence: TGTGCCAGCAGCTTGGCGACAGGGTGGTCCTACGAGCAGTACTTC. This translates into CASSLATGWSYEQYF. Combining the CDR3 with reference TRBV5-4 and TRBJ2-7 gives the whole variable domain ETGVTQSPTHLIKTRGQQVTLRCSSQSGHNTVSWYQQALGQGPQFIFQYYREEENGRGNFPPRFSGLQFPNYSSELNVNALELDDSALYLCASSLATGWSYEQYFGPGTRLTVT.